This T cell receptor beta chain was profiled in a study of blood T cell repertoires in COVID-19. The wider study: From the United States, Italy and Spain came samples of acute and convalescent COVID-19. Sources were T cells, B-cell-depleted T cells, or PBMCs; the material itself was cDNA or gDNA.

In the study's own analysis: Estimation of nucleated cell counts relied on the amplification of reference gene primers. Libraries were prepared by immunoSEQ multiplex PCR; TCRdb keeps only in-frame clonotypes and omits some of them. The DNA gave D and trimming, while V, J and clone size come from that table. The table records 300,000 to 450,000 clones, approximately 80% of them present only once. V was shortened by 0 bases and J by 5 bases, with 13 bases between the two germline ends. CDR3 length equals 15 residues. CDR1 is SNHLY, CDR2 FYNNEI, per germline. This clone has just one count. The TCR comes from a human donor with acute or convalescent COVID-19. The donor label of this sample is uncertain. This sequence joins TRBV2 and TRBJ2-5; possible D gene TRBD2, 6 bases. The sample consisted of peripheral blood. CDR3 in amino acids: CASSEAVRREETQYF. DNA for the CDR3: TGTGCCAGCAGTGAAGCGGTCCGACGGGAGGAGACCCAGTACTTC.